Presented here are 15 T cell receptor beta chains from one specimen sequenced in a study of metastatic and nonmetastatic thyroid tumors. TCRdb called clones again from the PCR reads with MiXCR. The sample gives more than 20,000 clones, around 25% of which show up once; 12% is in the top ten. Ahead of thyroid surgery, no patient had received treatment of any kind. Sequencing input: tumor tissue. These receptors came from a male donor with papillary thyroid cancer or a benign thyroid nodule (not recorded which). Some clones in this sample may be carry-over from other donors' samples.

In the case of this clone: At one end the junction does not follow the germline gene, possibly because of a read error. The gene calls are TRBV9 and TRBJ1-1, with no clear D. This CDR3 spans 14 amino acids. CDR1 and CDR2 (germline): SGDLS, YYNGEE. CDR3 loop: CASSVKGSNTEAVF. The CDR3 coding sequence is TGTGCCAGCAGCGTTAAAGGGAGCAACACTGAAGCTGTCTTT.

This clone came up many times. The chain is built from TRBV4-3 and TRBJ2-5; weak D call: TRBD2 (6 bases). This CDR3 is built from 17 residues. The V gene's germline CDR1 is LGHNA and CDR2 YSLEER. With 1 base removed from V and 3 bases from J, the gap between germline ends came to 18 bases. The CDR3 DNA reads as TGCGCCAGCAGCCAAGTGGGGCGTGGGGGGAGCAAAGAGACCCAGTACTTC. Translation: CASSQVGRGGSKETQYF.

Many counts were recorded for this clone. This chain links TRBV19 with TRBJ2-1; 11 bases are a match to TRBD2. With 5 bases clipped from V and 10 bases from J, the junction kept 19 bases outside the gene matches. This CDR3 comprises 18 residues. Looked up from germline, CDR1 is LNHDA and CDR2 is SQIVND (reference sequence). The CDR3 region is CASSHKVAGGPSGREQFF. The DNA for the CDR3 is TGTGCCAGTAGTCACAAAGTAGCGGGAGGGCCTTCGGGGCGGGAGCAGTTCTTC.

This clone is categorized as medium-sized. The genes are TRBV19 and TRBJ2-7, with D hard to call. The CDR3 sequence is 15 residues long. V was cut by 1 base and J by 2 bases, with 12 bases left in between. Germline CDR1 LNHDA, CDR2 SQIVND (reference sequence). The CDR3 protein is CASSIVGISTYEQYF. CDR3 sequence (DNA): TGTGCCAGTAGTATAGTAGGCATCTCAACCTACGAGCAGTACTTC.

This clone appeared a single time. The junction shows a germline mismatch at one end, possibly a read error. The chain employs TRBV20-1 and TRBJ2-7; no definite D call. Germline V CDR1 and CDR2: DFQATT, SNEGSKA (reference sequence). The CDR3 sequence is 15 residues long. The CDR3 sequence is CSASFSPISSYDQYF. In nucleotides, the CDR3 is TGCAGTGCTAGCTTTAGTCCTATAAGCTCCTACGATCAGTACTTC.

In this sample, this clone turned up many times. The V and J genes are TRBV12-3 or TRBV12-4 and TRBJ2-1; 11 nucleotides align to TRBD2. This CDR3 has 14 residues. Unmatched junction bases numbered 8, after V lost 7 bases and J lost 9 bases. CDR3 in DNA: TGTGCCAGCATGGTAGCGGGAGGGCATCTTGAGCAGTTCTTC. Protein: CASMVAGGHLEQFF.

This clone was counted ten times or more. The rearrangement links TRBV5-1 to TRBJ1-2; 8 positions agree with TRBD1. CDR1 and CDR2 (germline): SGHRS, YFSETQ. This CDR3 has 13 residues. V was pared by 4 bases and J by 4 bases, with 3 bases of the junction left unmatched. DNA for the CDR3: TGCGCCAGCAGCCTGGACAGGGCCTATGGCTACACCTTC. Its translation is CASSLDRAYGYTF.

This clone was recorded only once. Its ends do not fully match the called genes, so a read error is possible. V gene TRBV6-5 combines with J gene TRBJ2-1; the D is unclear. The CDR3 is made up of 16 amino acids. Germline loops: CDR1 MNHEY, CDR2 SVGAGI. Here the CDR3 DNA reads TGTGGCAGCAGTTATATCCCCGCAGACTGCTACAATGAGCAGTTCTTC. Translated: CGSSYIPADCYNEQFF.

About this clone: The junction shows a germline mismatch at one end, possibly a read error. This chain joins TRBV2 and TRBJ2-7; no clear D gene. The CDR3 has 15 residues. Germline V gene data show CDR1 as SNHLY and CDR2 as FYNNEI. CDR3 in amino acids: CASRRHQAHSYEPYF. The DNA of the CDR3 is TGTGCCAGCAGACGACATCAGGCGCACTCCTACGAGCCGTACTTC.

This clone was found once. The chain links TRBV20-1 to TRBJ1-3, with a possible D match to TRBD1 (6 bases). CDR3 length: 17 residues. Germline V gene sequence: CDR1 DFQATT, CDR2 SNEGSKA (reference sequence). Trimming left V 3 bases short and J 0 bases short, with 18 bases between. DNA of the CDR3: TGCAGTGCTAGTAGGATCTGGGGGCGATACTCTGGAAACACCATATATTTT. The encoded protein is CSASRIWGRYSGNTIYF.

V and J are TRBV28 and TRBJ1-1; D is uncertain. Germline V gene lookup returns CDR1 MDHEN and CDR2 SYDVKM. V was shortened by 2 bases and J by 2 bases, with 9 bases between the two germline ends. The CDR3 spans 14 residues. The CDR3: CASSLVWVNTEAFF. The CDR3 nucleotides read TGTGCCAGCAGTTTAGTTTGGGTAAACACTGAAGCTTTCTTT.

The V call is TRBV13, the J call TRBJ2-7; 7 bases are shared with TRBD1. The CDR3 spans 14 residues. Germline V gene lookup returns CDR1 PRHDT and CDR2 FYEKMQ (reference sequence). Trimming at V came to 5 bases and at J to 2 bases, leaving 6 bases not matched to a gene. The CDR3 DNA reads TGTGCCAGCAGCCCTCGACAGGGAACCTACGAGCAGTACTTC. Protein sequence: CASSPRQGTYEQYF.

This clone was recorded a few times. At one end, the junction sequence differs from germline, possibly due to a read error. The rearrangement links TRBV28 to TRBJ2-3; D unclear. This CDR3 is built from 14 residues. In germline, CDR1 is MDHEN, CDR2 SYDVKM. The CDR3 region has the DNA TGTGTCAGCAGTCCACCCTCCCGTCCCGATACGCAGTATTTT. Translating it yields CVSSPPSRPDTQYF.

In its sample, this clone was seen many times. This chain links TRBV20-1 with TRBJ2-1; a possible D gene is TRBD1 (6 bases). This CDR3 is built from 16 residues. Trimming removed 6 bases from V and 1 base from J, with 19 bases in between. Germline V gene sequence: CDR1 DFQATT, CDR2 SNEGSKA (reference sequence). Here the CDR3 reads CSARPPTGFSYNEQFF. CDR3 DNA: TGCAGTGCACGACCCCCGACAGGTTTTTCCTACAATGAGCAGTTCTTC.

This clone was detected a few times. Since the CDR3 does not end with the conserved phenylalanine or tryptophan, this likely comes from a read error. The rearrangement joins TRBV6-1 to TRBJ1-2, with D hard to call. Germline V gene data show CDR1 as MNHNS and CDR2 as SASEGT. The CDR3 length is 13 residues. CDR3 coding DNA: TGTGCAAGCAGTCCTCAGGTGAACTATGGCTACACCTTA. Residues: CASSPQVNYGYTL.